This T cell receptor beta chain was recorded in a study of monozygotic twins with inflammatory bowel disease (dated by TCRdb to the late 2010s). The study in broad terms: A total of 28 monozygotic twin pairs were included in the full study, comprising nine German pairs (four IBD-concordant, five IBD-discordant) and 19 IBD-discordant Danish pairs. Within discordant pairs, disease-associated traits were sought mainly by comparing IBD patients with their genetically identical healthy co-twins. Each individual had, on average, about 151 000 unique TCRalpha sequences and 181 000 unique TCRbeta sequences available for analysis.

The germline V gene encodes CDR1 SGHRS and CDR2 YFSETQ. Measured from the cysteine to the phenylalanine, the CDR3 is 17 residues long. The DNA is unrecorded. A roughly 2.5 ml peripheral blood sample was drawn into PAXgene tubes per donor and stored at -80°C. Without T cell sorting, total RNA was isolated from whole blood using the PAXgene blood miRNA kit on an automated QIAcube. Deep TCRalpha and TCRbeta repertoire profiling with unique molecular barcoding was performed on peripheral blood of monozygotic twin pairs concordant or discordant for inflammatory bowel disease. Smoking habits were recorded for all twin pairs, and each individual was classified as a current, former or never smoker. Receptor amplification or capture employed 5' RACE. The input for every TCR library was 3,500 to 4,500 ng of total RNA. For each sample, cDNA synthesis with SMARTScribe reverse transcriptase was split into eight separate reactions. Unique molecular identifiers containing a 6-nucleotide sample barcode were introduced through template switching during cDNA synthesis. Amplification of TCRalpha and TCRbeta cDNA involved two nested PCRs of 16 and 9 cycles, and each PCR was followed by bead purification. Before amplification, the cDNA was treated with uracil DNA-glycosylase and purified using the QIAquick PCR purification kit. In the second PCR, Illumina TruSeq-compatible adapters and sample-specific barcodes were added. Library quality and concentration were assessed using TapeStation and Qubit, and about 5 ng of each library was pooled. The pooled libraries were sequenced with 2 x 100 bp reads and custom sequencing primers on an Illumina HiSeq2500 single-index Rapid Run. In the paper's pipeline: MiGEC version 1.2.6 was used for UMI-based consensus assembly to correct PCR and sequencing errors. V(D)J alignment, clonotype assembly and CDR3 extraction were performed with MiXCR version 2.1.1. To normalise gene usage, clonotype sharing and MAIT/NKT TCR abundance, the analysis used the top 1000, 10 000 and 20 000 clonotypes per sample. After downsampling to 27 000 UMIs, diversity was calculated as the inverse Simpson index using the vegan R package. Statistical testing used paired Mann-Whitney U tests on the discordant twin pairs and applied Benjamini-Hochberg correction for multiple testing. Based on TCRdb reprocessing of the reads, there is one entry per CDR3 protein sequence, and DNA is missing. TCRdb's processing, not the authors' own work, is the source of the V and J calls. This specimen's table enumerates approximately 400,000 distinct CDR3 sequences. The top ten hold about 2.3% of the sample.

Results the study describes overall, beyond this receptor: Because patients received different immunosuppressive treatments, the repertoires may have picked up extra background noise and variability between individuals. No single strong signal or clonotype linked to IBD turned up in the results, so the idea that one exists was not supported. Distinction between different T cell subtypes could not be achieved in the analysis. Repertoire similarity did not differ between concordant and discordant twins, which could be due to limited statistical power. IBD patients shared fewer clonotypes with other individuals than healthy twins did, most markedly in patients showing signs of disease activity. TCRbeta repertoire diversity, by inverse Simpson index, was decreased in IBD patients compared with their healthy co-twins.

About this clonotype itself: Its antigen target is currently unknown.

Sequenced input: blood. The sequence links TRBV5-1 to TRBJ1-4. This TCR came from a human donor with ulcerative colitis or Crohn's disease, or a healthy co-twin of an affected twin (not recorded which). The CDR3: CASSKGPNYATNEKLFF.